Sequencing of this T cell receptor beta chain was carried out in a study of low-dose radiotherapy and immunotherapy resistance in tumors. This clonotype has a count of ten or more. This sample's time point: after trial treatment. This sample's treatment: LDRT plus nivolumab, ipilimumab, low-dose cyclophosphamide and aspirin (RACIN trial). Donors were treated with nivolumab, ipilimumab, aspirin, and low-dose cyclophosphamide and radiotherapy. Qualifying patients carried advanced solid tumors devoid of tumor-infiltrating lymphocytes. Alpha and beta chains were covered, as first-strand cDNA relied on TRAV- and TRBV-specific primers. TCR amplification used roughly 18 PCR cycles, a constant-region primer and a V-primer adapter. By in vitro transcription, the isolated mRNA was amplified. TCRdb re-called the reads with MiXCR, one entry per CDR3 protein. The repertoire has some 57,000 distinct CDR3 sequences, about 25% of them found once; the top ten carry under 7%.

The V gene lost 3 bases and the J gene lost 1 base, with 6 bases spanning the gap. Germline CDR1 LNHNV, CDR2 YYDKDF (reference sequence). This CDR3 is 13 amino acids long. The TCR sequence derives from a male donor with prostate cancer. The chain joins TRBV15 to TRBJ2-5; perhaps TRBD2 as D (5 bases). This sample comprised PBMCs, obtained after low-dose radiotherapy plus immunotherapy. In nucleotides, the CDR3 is TGTGCCACCAGCAGGGACTCCCAAGAGACCCAGTACTTC. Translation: CATSRDSQETQYF.